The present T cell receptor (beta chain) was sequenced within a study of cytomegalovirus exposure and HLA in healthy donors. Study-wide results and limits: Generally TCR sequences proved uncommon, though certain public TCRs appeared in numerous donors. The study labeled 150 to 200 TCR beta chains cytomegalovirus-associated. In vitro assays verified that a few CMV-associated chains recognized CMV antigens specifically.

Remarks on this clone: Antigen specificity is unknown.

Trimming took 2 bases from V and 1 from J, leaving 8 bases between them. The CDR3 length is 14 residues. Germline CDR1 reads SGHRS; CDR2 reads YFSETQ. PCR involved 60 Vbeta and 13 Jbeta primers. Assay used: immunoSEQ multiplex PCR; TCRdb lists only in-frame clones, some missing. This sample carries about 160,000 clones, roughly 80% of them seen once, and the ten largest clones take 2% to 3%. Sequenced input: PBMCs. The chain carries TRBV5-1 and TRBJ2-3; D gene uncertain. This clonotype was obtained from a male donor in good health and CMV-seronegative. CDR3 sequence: CASSFSPGTDTQYF. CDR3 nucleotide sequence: TGCGCCAGCAGCTTTTCCCCCGGCACAGATACGCAGTATTTT.